The clone carrying this T cell receptor (beta chain) was detected only a few times. Its specificity is not known. This record belongs to a study of response to subunit inactivated influenza vaccine. The study's findings and limits: The authors suggested that every seasonal influenza vaccination recruits few new T cells.

V lost 3 bases and J 5 bases, leaving 15 bases between the germline ends. The CDR3 totals 15 residues. Germline V gene lookup returns CDR1 SGHTA and CDR2 FQGNSA. One entry per CDR3 protein, called by TCRdb with MiXCR from the RT-PCR reads. The profile covers about 530,000 distinct CDR3 sequences, with over 9.5% appearing a single time and roughly 10% taken by the ten largest. This receptor was obtained from a man in his forties or fifties who received an inactivated influenza vaccine. The chain carries TRBV7-2 and TRBJ2-3, with D tentatively TRBD2 (6 bases). The specimen comprised PBMCs from blood, sampled on the day of vaccination. CDR3 DNA: TGTGCCAGCAGCTTGGGCGGGATCGGGGGAGATACGCAGTATTTT. Protein: CASSLGGIGGDTQYF.